This T cell receptor beta chain was identified during a study of blood T cell repertoires in COVID-19. Study as a whole: Samples came from the United States, Italy and Spain, spanning acute and convalescent COVID-19. In each case, the material was cDNA or gDNA derived from T cells, B-cell-depleted T cells, or PBMCs.

Clones were sequenced by immunoSEQ multiplex PCR, and TCRdb holds only the in-frame ones, with some missing. The repertoire holds some 240,000 clones, with approximately 80% as singletons. Followed over time, Seattle patients had been enrolled while infection was active. This TCR came from a woman of 80 years or more with COVID-19, enrolled during active disease. The material sequenced was peripheral blood.

CDR3 nucleotide sequence: TGTGCCTGGAGTGTACCGGGGAAGGGTTTCGGCTACACCTTC. Protein: CAWSVPGKGFGYTF. The J gene is TRBJ1-2, the V gene TRBV30; D is unresolved. V lost 0 bases and J lost 8, with 16 bases in between. Germline V gene data show CDR1 as GTSNPN and CDR2 as SVGIG (reference sequence). The CDR3 loop spans 14 amino acids.